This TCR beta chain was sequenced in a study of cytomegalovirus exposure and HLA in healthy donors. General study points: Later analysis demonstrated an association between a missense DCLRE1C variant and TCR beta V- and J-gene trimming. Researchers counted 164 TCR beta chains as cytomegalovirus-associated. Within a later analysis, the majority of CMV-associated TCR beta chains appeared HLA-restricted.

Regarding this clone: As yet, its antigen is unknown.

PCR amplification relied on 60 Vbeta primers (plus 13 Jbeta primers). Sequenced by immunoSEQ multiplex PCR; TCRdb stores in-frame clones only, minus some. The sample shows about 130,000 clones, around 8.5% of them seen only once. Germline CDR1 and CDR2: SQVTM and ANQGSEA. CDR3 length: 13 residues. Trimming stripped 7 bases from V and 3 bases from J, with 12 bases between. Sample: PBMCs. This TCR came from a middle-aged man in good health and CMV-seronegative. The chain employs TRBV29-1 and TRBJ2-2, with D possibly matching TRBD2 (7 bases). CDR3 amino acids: CSAMGGHTGELFF. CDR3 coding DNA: TGCAGCGCGATGGGGGGGCACACCGGGGAGCTGTTTTTT.